These 9 T cell receptor beta chains came from one sample sequenced in a study of identical twins. TCRdb passed the 5' RACE reads through MiXCR, listing each CDR3 protein once. The table lists 350,000 or so distinct CDR3 sequences, 9% of them singletons. Input material: naive T cells sorted from blood. All receptors come from a woman aged 45-65 years in good health.

In its sample, this clonotype was seen many times. The chain employs TRBV29-1 and TRBJ2-7, with TRBD2 matching over 7 bases. Germline CDR1 is SQVTM and CDR2 is ANQGSEA. Trimming at V came to 3 bases and at J to 2 bases, leaving 4 bases not matched to a gene. The CDR3 covers 13 residues. CDR3 protein: CSVDGTNAYEQYF. The DNA for the CDR3 is TGCAGCGTTGACGGGACTAACGCCTACGAGCAGTACTTC.

The rearrangement links TRBV5-1 to TRBJ2-3; D unclear. The CDR3 length is 17 residues. Trimming pared 4 bases from V and 0 bases from J, leaving 18 bases between. CDR1 SGHRS and CDR2 YFSETQ come from the germline V gene. The CDR3 nucleotides are TGCGCCAGCAGCCCCAACCTCGTAGGCGGAAGCACAGATACGCAGTATTTT. Its translation is CASSPNLVGGSTDTQYF.

This chain connects TRBV21-1 to TRBJ2-1; the D call in the table, TRBD2, was not verified against the DNA. TRBV21-1 is flagged as a pseudogene. This CDR3 comprises 15 residues. The CDR3 DNA reads as TGTGCCAGCCGACTAGCGGGAGGGCCTAGAAATGAGCAGTTCTTC. As protein: CASRLAGGPRNEQFF.

This chain uses TRBV20-1 with TRBJ2-5; TRBD2 matches 8 bases. CDR1 DFQATT and CDR2 SNEGSKA come from the germline V gene (reference sequence). This CDR3 comprises 16 residues. Unmatched junction bases numbered 15, after V lost 2 bases and J lost 7 bases. The CDR3 coding sequence is TGCAGTGCTAGAACTACTAGCGGTGCCGTCGAGGGGACCCAGTACTTC. Translation: CSARTTSGAVEGTQYF.

The chain's CDR3 is CASSFLAGDYEQYF. In nucleotides, the CDR3 is TGCGCCAGCAGCTTCCTAGCGGGAGACTACGAGCAGTACTTC. The rearrangement links TRBV5-1 to TRBJ2-7; 10 nucleotides agree with TRBD2. The CDR3 has 14 residues. Trimming took 2 bases from V and 3 from J; bases not matched to a gene: 2. CDR1 SGHRS and CDR2 YFSETQ come from the germline V gene.

This clonotype was detected a few times. The chain's CDR3 is CASRSSGVWDTQYF. The CDR3 DNA is TGTGCCAGCAGGTCTAGCGGGGTTTGGGATACGCAGTATTTT. The chain joins TRBV2 to TRBJ2-3, with 9 nucleotides matching TRBD2. The CDR3 is made up of 14 amino acids. Per germline, CDR1 SNHLY and CDR2 FYNNEI. After removal of 6 bases from V and 6 bases from J, the junction contained 7 bases not matched to a gene.

In this sample, this clonotype turned up a few times. The genes are TRBV18 and TRBJ2-4; TRBD1 might be the D (6 bases). The CDR3 length is 16 residues. The V end lost 1 base, the J end lost 6 bases, and 16 bases lay between the germline ends. CDR1 and CDR2 (germline): KGHSH, LQKENI. The CDR3 DNA follows: TGTGCCAGCTCACCACTTGGAACAGGGTTTGGAAACATTCAGTACTTC. Its protein is CASSPLGTGFGNIQYF.

This clonotype was observed a few times. The gene calls are TRBV12-3 or TRBV12-4 and TRBJ2-5, with 10 bases fitting TRBD2. Trimming at V came to 7 bases and at J to 4 bases, leaving 9 bases not matched to a gene. The length of the CDR3 is 15 residues. CDR3 nucleotide sequence: TGTGCCAGCACCCCTAGCGGGAGCGTGGTAGAGACCCAGTACTTC. This encodes CASTPSGSVVETQYF.

This clonotype was counted many times. V gene TRBV4-1 combines with J gene TRBJ2-1; 7 nucleotides line up with TRBD2. The CDR3 spans 16 residues. V was pared by 0 bases and J by 0 bases, with 2 bases of the junction left unmatched. Germline V lookup: CDR1 MGHRA, CDR2 YSYEKL. CDR3 residues: CASSQDRDYSYNEQFF. CDR3 nucleotide sequence: TGCGCCAGCAGCCAAGATAGGGACTACTCCTACAATGAGCAGTTCTTC.